These 26 T cell receptor beta chains were sequenced from one sample in a study of blood T cell repertoires in COVID-19. Only in-frame clones appear in the TCRdb table, and some are missing; sequencing was by immunoSEQ multiplex PCR. The sample holds about 140,000 clones, about four fifths seen once. Sequencing was carried out using peripheral blood. These receptors were obtained from a woman aged 60-70 years with acute or convalescent COVID-19.

V and J are TRBV7-2 and TRBJ2-3; 14 nucleotides match TRBD2. Germline lookup yields CDR1 SGHTA and CDR2 FQGNSA. V dropped 5 bases and J dropped 2; count of bases not matched to a gene: 9. The CDR3 loop spans 18 amino acids. Written as DNA, the CDR3 is TGTGCCAGCAGCGACCCCCGACTAGCGGGAGGGTACACAGATACGCAGTATTTT. It yields the protein CASSDPRLAGGYTDTQYF.

This chain connects TRBV10-3 to TRBJ1-1; the D gene is possibly TRBD1 (5 bases). Germline V gives CDR1 ENHRY, CDR2 SYGVKD. V was shortened by 4 bases and J by 2 bases, with 11 bases between the two germline ends. The CDR3 length is 14 residues. The CDR3 protein is CAISATGLNTEAFF. The CDR3 DNA sequence: TGTGCCATCAGTGCAACAGGCTTAAACACTGAAGCTTTCTTT.

The chain recombines TRBV6-1 with TRBJ1-5; D is unclear. Trimming pared 3 bases from V and 3 bases from J, leaving 9 bases between. Germline CDR1 and CDR2: MNHNS and SASEGT. The CDR3 spans 14 residues. The CDR3 sequence is CASSELGPNQPQHF. The CDR3 DNA follows: TGTGCCAGCAGTGAGCTGGGCCCCAATCAGCCCCAGCATTTT.

Points on this clone: Germline is not matched at one junction end, which may reflect a read error. The chain carries TRBV7-7 and TRBJ2-1; 11 bases fit TRBD2. This CDR3 is 16 amino acids long. Germline lookup yields CDR1 SSHAT and CDR2 FNYEAQ (reference sequence). The CDR3 sequence: CASSSLAGAMSDEQFF. The CDR3 nucleotides read TGTGCTAGCAGCTCACTAGCGGGAGCAATGAGCGATGAGCAGTTCTTC. The whole variable domain, remainder taken from reference TRBV7-7 and TRBJ2-1, is GAGVSQSPRYKVTKRGQDVTLRCDPISSHATLYWYQQALGQGPEFLTYFNYEAQPDKSGLPSDRFSAERPEGSISTLTIQRTEQRDSAMYRCASSSLAGAMSDEQFFGPGTRLTVL.

J is TRBJ2-2 and V is TRBV9, with a weak D call TRBD1 (6 bases). CDR1 SGDLS and CDR2 YYNGEE come from the germline V gene. The length of the CDR3 is 14 residues. The V end lost 3 bases, the J end lost 1 base, and 7 bases lay between the germline ends. The CDR3 coding sequence is TGTGCCAGCAGCGCGGGACAGAACACCGGGGAGCTGTTTTTT. This sequence encodes CASSAGQNTGELFF.

V usage is TRBV5-1 and J usage is TRBJ2-3, with 14 bases fitting TRBD2. Germline CDR1 and CDR2: SGHRS and YFSETQ. The CDR3 covers 15 residues. The V segment lost 2 bases and the J segment 8 bases; nucleotides outside the gene matches: 4. CDR3 sequence reads: CASSFGTSGSGTQYF. CDR3 nucleotide sequence: TGCGCCAGCAGCTTTGGGACTAGCGGGAGTGGTACGCAGTATTTT.

V and J are TRBV5-4 and TRBJ1-4, with 7 bases fitting TRBD1. There are 15 residues in the CDR3. J was trimmed by 12 bases and V by 3 bases; bases with no gene match: 14. CDR1 is SGHNT, CDR2 YYREEE, per germline (reference sequence). This CDR3 reads CASSWGTEGGAELFF. The CDR3 region has the DNA TGTGCCAGCAGCTGGGGGACAGAAGGGGGTGCCGAACTGTTTTTT. The full variable domain, completed using reference TRBV5-4 and TRBJ1-4, is ETGVTQSPTHLIKTRGQQVTLRCSSQSGHNTVSWYQQALGQGPQFIFQYYREEENGRGNFPPRFSGLQFPNYSSELNVNALELDDSALYLCASSWGTEGGAELFFGSGTQLSVL.

V gene TRBV9 combines with J gene TRBJ1-6; 7 positions agree with TRBD1. Germline V gene sequence: CDR1 SGDLS, CDR2 YYNGEE. V lost 3 bases, J lost 14 bases, and 5 bases stayed unmatched. This CDR3 is built from 12 residues. CDR3 sequence reads: CASSAYRGSLHF. In nucleotides, the CDR3 is TGTGCCAGCAGCGCCTACAGGGGTTCCCTCCACTTT. The complete variable domain, with remaining parts taken from reference TRBV9 and TRBJ1-6, reads DSGVTQTPKHLITATGQRVTLRCSPRSGDLSVYWYQQSLDQGLQFLIQYYNGEERAKGNILERFSAQQFPDLHSELNLSSLELGDSALYFCASSAYRGSLHFGNGTRLTVT.

The rearrangement links TRBV28 to TRBJ2-3, with D maybe TRBD2 (5 bases). Germline V gene sequence: CDR1 MDHEN, CDR2 SYDVKM. The germline V and J ends were trimmed by 6 bases and 2 bases, with 9 bases remaining between them. The CDR3 is 13 amino acids. For the CDR3, the DNA is TGTGCCAGCAGGGACTGGTCCACAGATACGCAGTATTTT. It specifies CASRDWSTDTQYF.

The rearrangement links TRBV18 to TRBJ2-3; 12 bases map to TRBD2. V was pared by 2 bases and J by 5 bases, with 11 bases of the junction left unmatched. The CDR3 spans 18 residues. Germline assignment: CDR1 KGHSH and CDR2 LQKENI. CDR3 bases: TGTGCCAGCTCACCATTACTCGGAACTAGCGGGAGGCAAGATACGCAGTATTTT. It specifies CASSPLLGTSGRQDTQYF.

The J gene is TRBJ2-1, the V gene TRBV28; D uncertain. CDR3 length: 16 residues. Germline V gene lookup returns CDR1 MDHEN and CDR2 SYDVKM. Trimming stripped 4 bases from V and 0 bases from J, with 13 bases between. The CDR3 bases are TGTGCCAGCAGTTCCCTCCCTAGGAGCTCCTACAATGAGCAGTTCTTC. It translates to CASSSLPRSSYNEQFF.

Here the CDR3 DNA reads TGTGCCAGCAGCCTTGGGGCAGGGAACTCTGGAAACACCATATATTTT. Encoded protein: CASSLGAGNSGNTIYF. The chain is built from TRBV5-4 and TRBJ1-3; D might be TRBD1 (5 bases). The CDR3 is made up of 16 amino acids. Germline loops: CDR1 SGHNT, CDR2 YYREEE (reference sequence). V was clipped by 4 bases and J by 0 bases, with 14 bases between them.

The J gene is TRBJ1-2, the V gene TRBV6-2 or TRBV6-3, with D possibly being TRBD1 (6 bases). The CDR3 is 14 amino acids. Germline CDR1 is MNHEY and CDR2 is SVGEGT. Deletions cut 6 bases from V and 7 bases from J, with 18 bases between. For the CDR3, the DNA is TGTGCCAGCAGCCATTCACCAGGGGACCGTGGCTACACCTTC. Its translation is CASSHSPGDRGYTF.

This clone was recorded a few times. This sequence joins TRBV28 and TRBJ2-7; D remains unclear. The CDR3 runs 13 residues. Germline V CDR1 and CDR2: MDHEN, SYDVKM. V lost 3 bases and J 5 bases, leaving 11 bases between the germline ends. For the CDR3, the DNA is TGTGCCAGCAGTTTGGTCTCAGTTAACGAGCAGTACTTC. Protein: CASSLVSVNEQYF.

This clone was seen just once. J is TRBJ2-3 and V is TRBV5-1, with a possible D match to TRBD1 (6 bases). Per the germline V gene, CDR1 is SGHRS and CDR2 is YFSETQ. The V and J ends lost 0 bases and 2 bases respectively, with 10 bases between them. The CDR3 covers 15 residues. CDR3 sequence: CASSLGQGITDTQYF. CDR3 DNA sequence: TGCGCCAGCAGCTTGGGGCAGGGGATCACAGATACGCAGTATTTT.

The chain uses TRBV3-1 (or the pseudogene TRBV3-2) and TRBJ2-7, with a tentative D call TRBD2 (6 bases). The CDR3 spans 13 residues. Germline CDR1 reads LGHDT; CDR2 reads YNNKEL (reference sequence). Trimming cost V 4 bases and J 2 bases, with 9 bases left between them. The CDR3 DNA sequence: TGTGCCAGCAGCCTCCTAGCGACCTACGAGCAGTACTTC. This sequence encodes CASSLLATYEQYF.

The rearrangement uses TRBV10-3 and TRBJ2-1; D uncertain. From germline, CDR1 is ENHRY and CDR2 SYGVKD. The CDR3 covers 12 residues. V lost 4 bases to trimming and J lost 6 bases, with 7 bases between them. The CDR3 nucleotides read TGTGCCATCAGTGGCGGTGGCAATGAGCAGTTCTTC. It translates to CAISGGGNEQFF.

The chain employs TRBV7-9 and TRBJ2-7; 11 nucleotides line up with TRBD1. The length of the CDR3 is 15 residues. Unmatched junction bases numbered 6, after V lost 5 bases and J lost 3 bases. Germline V gene lookup returns CDR1 SEHNR and CDR2 FQNEAQ (reference sequence). CDR3 sequence: CASSILGTGGYEQYF. The CDR3 region has the DNA TGTGCCAGCAGCATCCTCGGGACAGGGGGCTACGAGCAGTACTTC.

The chain's CDR3 is CASSPDGGVGPQHF. CDR3 bases: TGCGCCAGCAGCCCGGACGGAGGGGTTGGGCCCCAGCATTTT. The rearrangement joins TRBV4-3 to TRBJ1-5; D might be TRBD1 (5 bases). The CDR3 is 14 residues long. The germline CDR1 and CDR2 sequences are LGHNA and YSLEER. Trimming removed 4 bases at V and 9 bases at J, with 16 bases between.

The CDR3 protein is CASSQGLGYGYTF. For the CDR3, the DNA is TGTGCCAGCAGCCAGGGACTAGGCTATGGCTACACCTTC. The rearrangement uses TRBV3-1 (or the pseudogene TRBV3-2) and TRBJ1-2; D perhaps matches TRBD1 (5 bases). The CDR3 is 13 amino acids. Trimming shortened V by 3 bases and J by 4 bases, and 9 bases separated the two germline ends. CDR1 and CDR2 (germline): LGHDT, YNNKEL (reference sequence).

This clone occurred a few times. The genes are TRBV3-1 (or the pseudogene TRBV3-2) and TRBJ2-7; no definite D call. Germline-derived CDR1 and CDR2 are LGHDT and YNNKEL (reference sequence). The CDR3 is 13 amino acids. The ends were cut back, 4 bases at V and 5 bases at J, with 12 bases in the middle. CDR3 loop: CASSRSPQDEQYF. The CDR3, as DNA: TGTGCCAGCAGCCGCTCGCCTCAGGACGAGCAGTACTTC.

There are a few counts of this clone. The chain carries TRBV5-1 and TRBJ1-1; D unresolved. This CDR3 is 14 amino acids long. Germline CDR1 SGHRS, CDR2 YFSETQ. Trimming removed 3 bases at V and 2 bases at J, with 11 bases between. The CDR3 sequence is CASSSAQTNTEAFF. In nucleotides, the CDR3 is TGCGCCAGCAGCTCTGCCCAGACTAACACTGAAGCTTTCTTT.

V is TRBV4-1 and J is TRBJ1-1, with no clear D. CDR1 and CDR2 from the germline V gene are MGHRA and YSYEKL. Trimming removed 0 bases from V and 1 base from J, with 9 bases in between. The CDR3 is 15 amino acids. The CDR3 reads CASSQDKGGNTEAFF. For the CDR3, the DNA is TGCGCCAGCAGCCAAGATAAGGGAGGGAACACTGAAGCTTTCTTT.

V is TRBV30 and J is TRBJ2-3, with D unclear. This CDR3 has 13 amino acids. Trimming cost V 0 bases and J 2 bases, with 6 bases left between them. The germline V gene has CDR1 GTSNPN and CDR2 SVGIG (reference sequence). The CDR3 spells CAWSVSNTDTQYF. The CDR3 nucleotides are TGTGCCTGGAGTGTAAGCAACACAGATACGCAGTATTTT.

The V gene is TRBV2, the J gene TRBJ2-3; D is undetermined. The germline V gene has CDR1 SNHLY and CDR2 FYNNEI. The CDR3 loop spans 14 amino acids. V gave up 6 bases and J gave up 1 base, with 11 bases separating them. This CDR3 is CASSDSIGTDTQYF. CDR3 bases: TGTGCCAGCAGCGACTCGATAGGCACAGATACGCAGTATTTT.

The V call is TRBV19, the J call TRBJ2-6, with a weak D call TRBD1 (5 bases). The V gene's germline CDR1 is LNHDA and CDR2 SQIVND (reference sequence). Trimming removed 4 bases at V and 0 bases at J, with 13 bases between. CDR3 length equals 17 residues. CDR3 bases: TGTGCCAGTAGTAGTGGACACCTAATCTCTGGGGCCAACGTCCTGACTTTC. Protein: CASSSGHLISGANVLTF.